The 30 T cell receptor beta chains in this list originate from one sample, sequenced in a study of cytomegalovirus exposure and HLA in healthy donors. The PCR ran on 60 Vbeta and 13 Jbeta primers. Assay: immunoSEQ multiplex PCR; the TCRdb copy retains only in-frame clones and omits some. The sample contains under 200,000 clones, 60% to 80% of which appear only once. The sequenced material came from PBMCs. These receptors all come from a male donor in good health and CMV-seronegative.

The gene calls are TRBV5-1 and TRBJ2-2; the D gene is possibly TRBD2 (6 bases). Per the germline V gene, CDR1 is SGHRS and CDR2 is YFSETQ. The CDR3 totals 15 residues. Trimming removed 4 bases from V and 0 bases from J, with 10 bases in between. This CDR3 reads CASSISGSNTGELFF. CDR3 in DNA: TGCGCCAGCAGCATTAGCGGCTCGAACACCGGGGAGCTGTTTTTT.

The chain carries TRBV6-4 and TRBJ2-3, with 7 bases lining up with TRBD1. The CDR3 covers 15 residues. The germline V gene encodes CDR1 MRHNA and CDR2 SNTAGT. The V segment lost 2 bases and the J segment 2 bases; nucleotides outside the gene matches: 4. DNA of the CDR3: TGTGCCAGCAGTGACCGGGGACAGAACACAGATACGCAGTATTTT. It is translated as CASSDRGQNTDTQYF.

The chain combines TRBV19 with TRBJ1-2, with a weak D call TRBD1 (6 bases). Germline V gene data show CDR1 as LNHDA and CDR2 as SQIVND (reference sequence). Trimming took 9 bases from V and 8 from J, leaving 10 bases between them. The length of the CDR3 is 10 residues. Here the CDR3 reads CASRGGGYTF. The CDR3 coding sequence is TGTGCCAGCAGGGGTGGAGGCTACACCTTC.

By its share, this clone is medium-sized. J is TRBJ2-5 and V is TRBV28; no firm D call. V was cut by 6 bases and J by 2 bases, with 16 bases left in between. CDR3 length equals 15 residues. CDR1 is MDHEN and CDR2 is SYDVKM in the germline V gene. This CDR3 is CASSPAKERQETQYF. The DNA for the CDR3 is TGTGCCAGCAGCCCGGCCAAGGAGAGGCAAGAGACCCAGTACTTC.

J is TRBJ2-3 and V is TRBV7-6; D perhaps matches TRBD2 (6 bases). V was shortened by 3 bases and J by 5 bases, with 12 bases between the two germline ends. CDR3 length: 14 amino acids. Germline V gene sequence: CDR1 SGHVS, CDR2 FNYEAQ. CDR3 DNA: TGTGCCAGCAGCTTGTGGGAGGTAGTAGATACGCAGTATTTT. It specifies CASSLWEVVDTQYF.

The chain joins TRBV19 to TRBJ1-1, with D uncertain. V lost 7 bases and J lost 9, with 12 bases in between. CDR1 and CDR2 from the germline V gene are LNHDA and SQIVND (reference sequence). This CDR3 is 11 amino acids long. The CDR3 coding sequence is TGTGCCAGTATAGTCGGCGGGAAAGCTTTCTTT. Protein: CASIVGGKAFF. The complete variable domain, with remaining parts taken from reference TRBV19 and TRBJ1-1, reads DGGITQSPKYLFRKEGQNVTLSCEQNLNHDAMYWYRQDPGQGLRLIYYSQIVNDFQKGDIAEGYSVSREKKESFPLTVTSAQKNPTAFYLCASIVGGKAFFGQGTRLTVV.

The rearrangement joins TRBV6-1 to TRBJ2-7, with 8 bases lining up with TRBD1. The V segment lost 6 bases and the J segment 2 bases; nucleotides outside the gene matches: 6. This CDR3 comprises 14 residues. Germline V gene data show CDR1 as MNHNS and CDR2 as SASEGT. DNA for the CDR3: TGTGCCAGCAGGACCGGGACAGGTCCCTACGAGCAGTACTTC. It specifies CASRTGTGPYEQYF.

This chain connects TRBV5-6 to TRBJ1-1; D might be TRBD1 (5 bases). V was pared by 2 bases and J by 2 bases, with 10 bases between. Per the germline V gene, CDR1 is SGHDT and CDR2 is YYEEEE. There are 14 residues in the CDR3. CDR3 sequence (DNA): TGTGCCAGCAGCTTCGGGGGACGTAACACTGAAGCTTTCTTT. Translating it yields CASSFGGRNTEAFF.

This rearrangement joins TRBV27 to TRBJ1-3; unclear D gene. V was clipped by 0 bases and J by 0 bases, with 12 bases between them. CDR3 size: 17 residues. Germline lookup yields CDR1 MNHEY and CDR2 SMNVEV (reference sequence). In DNA form, the CDR3 reads TGTGCCAGCAGTTTATCGTTCCTTACTCTCTCTGGAAACACCATATATTTT. Residues: CASSLSFLTLSGNTIYF.

This clone was seen a few times. The V and J genes are TRBV4-2 and TRBJ1-4; no clear D. Trimming stripped 1 base from V and 8 bases from J, with 11 bases between. The CDR3 loop spans 14 amino acids. CDR1 is LGHNA, CDR2 YNFKEQ, per germline. CDR3: CASSQALSYEKLFF. The CDR3 DNA is TGTGCCAGCAGCCAAGCACTGTCTTACGAAAAACTGTTTTTT.

This clone was observed a handful of times. J is TRBJ2-6 and V is TRBV2; 7 positions agree with TRBD2. This CDR3 region has 20 residues. Trimming removed 6 bases from V and 2 bases from J; junction bases left unmatched: 19. CDR1 and CDR2 (germline): SNHLY, FYNNEI. The CDR3 is CASSLRLGGTAKTGANVLTF. The CDR3 nucleotides read TGTGCCAGCAGCTTAAGGTTGGGGGGGACCGCGAAAACTGGGGCCAACGTCCTGACTTTC.

In its sample, this clone was seen once. The V and J genes are TRBV5-5 and TRBJ1-6; perhaps TRBD1 as D (5 bases). The germline V and J ends were trimmed by 1 base and 10 bases, with 15 bases remaining between them. CDR3 length: 15 residues. CDR1 is SGHKS, CDR2 YYEKEE, per germline (reference sequence). CDR3 sequence reads: CASSLKGLGQSPLHF. DNA of the CDR3: TGTGCCAGCAGCTTGAAGGGACTAGGTCAATCACCCCTCCACTTT. Full variable domain (outside the CDR3, taken from reference TRBV5-5 and TRBJ1-6): DAGVTQSPTHLIKTRGQQVTLRCSPISGHKSVSWYQQVLGQGPQFIFQYYEKEERGRGNFPDRFSARQFPNYSSELNVNALLLGDSALYLCASSLKGLGQSPLHFGNGTRLTVT.

The V call is TRBV5-8, the J call TRBJ2-2, with TRBD1 matching over 8 bases. The CDR3 covers 17 residues. Germline values: CDR1 SGHTS, CDR2 YDEGEE. V lost 0 bases to trimming and J lost 4 bases; unmatched junction nucleotides: 8. CDR3 sequence reads: CASSLGLRGLGTGELFF. Written as DNA, the CDR3 is TGTGCCAGCAGCTTGGGGCTCAGGGGGCTCGGCACCGGGGAGCTGTTTTTT.

J is TRBJ1-2 and V is TRBV27; 9 bases fit TRBD1. V trimming: 4 bases; J trimming: 7 bases; junction bases outside the gene matches: 10. This CDR3 is 15 amino acids long. In germline, CDR1 is MNHEY, CDR2 SMNVEV (reference sequence). This CDR3 is CASSSAGTGRSGYTF. CDR3 in DNA: TGTGCCAGCAGTTCCGCGGGGACAGGGAGGTCTGGCTACACCTTC.

The rearrangement uses TRBV5-1 and TRBJ2-5; 10 positions match TRBD2. Germline CDR1 SGHRS, CDR2 YFSETQ. After removal of 4 bases from V and 4 bases from J, the junction contained 10 bases not matched to a gene. The CDR3 is 16 residues long. The CDR3 DNA reads TGCGCCAGCAGCGAGGGTACTAGCGGGACCTTAGAGACCCAGTACTTC. Protein sequence: CASSEGTSGTLETQYF.

The V and J genes are TRBV4-3 and TRBJ1-2; 11 nucleotides align to TRBD1. V lost 1 base and J lost 8; bases outside the gene matches: 12. The CDR3 spans 17 residues. Per germline, CDR1 LGHNA and CDR2 YSLEER. The CDR3 loop is CASSQARHGQGAPGYTF. The CDR3 DNA is TGCGCCAGCAGCCAAGCCCGTCATGGACAGGGGGCGCCGGGCTACACCTTC.

The chain joins TRBV19 to TRBJ1-1; a possible D gene is TRBD1 (6 bases). From germline, CDR1 is LNHDA and CDR2 SQIVND (reference sequence). The V end was cut by 5 bases, the J end by 6 bases, with 19 bases between. This CDR3 is built from 15 residues. The CDR3 bases are TGTGCCAGTAGTCCCGGTAGCAGGGGTGGACCTGAAGCTTTCTTT. Translation gives CASSPGSRGGPEAFF.

The V call is TRBV28, the J call TRBJ2-7; maybe TRBD1 (6 bases). Germline-derived CDR1 and CDR2 are MDHEN and SYDVKM. This CDR3 is 12 amino acids long. The germline V and J ends were trimmed by 6 bases and 4 bases, with 10 bases remaining between them. Here the CDR3 reads CASSLDRYEQYF. The DNA for the CDR3 is TGTGCCAGCAGCTTGGACAGATACGAGCAGTACTTC. Together with reference TRBV28 and TRBJ2-7, the CDR3 gives the full variable domain: DVKVTQSSRYLVKRTGEKVFLECVQDMDHENMFWYRQDPGLGLRLIYFSYDVKMKEKGDIPEGYSVSREKKERFSLILESASTNQTSMYLCASSLDRYEQYFGPGTRLTVT.

The chain is built from TRBV30 and TRBJ1-2; D unclear. Germline V gene data show CDR1 as GTSNPN and CDR2 as SVGIG (reference sequence). V lost 6 bases and J 8 bases, leaving 19 bases between the germline ends. The CDR3 contains 13 residues. CDR3 DNA sequence: TGTGCCTGCCAAAAGTGGGCCGCGGGGGGCTACACCTTC. The encoded protein is CACQKWAAGGYTF.

The chain employs TRBV7-9 and TRBJ1-4; TRBD1 is a possible D gene (6 bases). V lost 5 bases and J lost 4, with 14 bases in between. This CDR3 spans 15 amino acids. CDR1 is SEHNR, CDR2 FQNEAQ, per germline (reference sequence). CDR3 amino acids: CASSLGGGHNEKLFF. DNA for the CDR3: TGTGCCAGCAGCCTCGGCGGGGGCCATAATGAAAAACTGTTTTTT.

DNA of the CDR3: TGTGCCAGCAGCGTAGTCCCGGACAGGGCCTATGGCTACACCTTC. Protein product: CASSVVPDRAYGYTF. V usage is TRBV9 and J usage is TRBJ1-2; 8 bases agree with TRBD1. Trimming at V came to 0 bases and at J to 4 bases, leaving 5 bases not matched to a gene. The CDR3 sequence is 15 residues long. Germline-derived CDR1 and CDR2 are SGDLS and YYNGEE.

Concerning this clone: The same CDR3 also results from other DNA sequences found in this sample. The CDR3 nucleotides read TGTGCCAGTAGTATAGTAGGCACAGCCTACGAGCAGTACTTC. Amino acids: CASSIVGTAYEQYF. The chain uses TRBV19 and TRBJ2-7; D gene unclear. CDR1 and CDR2 from the germline V gene are LNHDA and SQIVND (reference sequence). This CDR3 is 14 amino acids long. The ends were cut back, 1 base at V and 2 bases at J, with 9 bases in the middle.

This rearrangement joins TRBV27 to TRBJ1-2; the D is unclear. CDR1 MNHEY and CDR2 SMNVEV come from the germline V gene (reference sequence). V lost 5 bases, J lost 8 bases, and 12 bases lay in between. The CDR3 runs 12 residues. CDR3 sequence (DNA): TGTGCCAGCAGTCGAAATCAGAGGGGCTACACCTTC. Protein: CASSRNQRGYTF.

The genes are TRBV29-1 and TRBJ2-7, with TRBD1 identical over 10 bases. V gave up 1 base and J gave up 3 bases; unmatched junction bases: 0. Germline V gives CDR1 SQVTM, CDR2 ANQGSEA. CDR3 length: 13 residues. The CDR3 here is CSVEGTGGYEQYF. DNA for the CDR3: TGCAGCGTTGAAGGGACAGGGGGCTACGAGCAGTACTTC.

On this clone: The germline gene is not matched at one end of the junction; a read error may be the cause. The J gene is TRBJ1-5, the V gene TRBV7-9; 7 positions match TRBD1. The CDR3 covers 15 residues. Germline CDR1 is SEHNR and CDR2 is FQNEAQ (reference sequence). The CDR3 bases are TGTTCCAGCAGCGCCGGGACAGCGATCAATCAGCCCCAGCATTTT. Amino acid sequence: CSSSAGTAINQPQHF.

The V and J genes are TRBV29-1 and TRBJ1-2; 10 nucleotides match TRBD1. The CDR3 is 11 residues long. V shed 7 bases, J shed 10 bases, and the junction held 6 bases outside the gene matches. The germline CDR1 and CDR2 sequences are SQVTM and ANQGSEA. The CDR3 region is CSADRGLSYTF. In DNA, the CDR3 is TGCAGCGCTGACAGGGGGCTGTCCTACACCTTC.

The rearrangement links TRBV7-8 to TRBJ1-3, with 8 bases matching TRBD1. The germline V gene has CDR1 SGHVS and CDR2 FQNEAQ. CDR3 length equals 21 residues. V lost 2 bases and J lost 4; bases outside the gene matches: 22. CDR3 sequence (DNA): TGTGCCAGCAGCTTAACACGTCCGCCGGGACAGGTGGCTTTTTGGGGAAACACCATATATTTT. The encoded protein is CASSLTRPPGQVAFWGNTIYF.

The table lists this clone with a count of one. The chain has TRBV4-1 and TRBJ2-7; 8 bases line up with TRBD1. This CDR3 is 14 amino acids long. Germline V gives CDR1 MGHRA, CDR2 YSYEKL. Germline trimming cut 2 bases from V and 2 bases from J; bases unmatched to any gene: 2. CDR3: CASSQRDRTYEQYF. CDR3 DNA sequence: TGCGCCAGCAGCCAAAGGGACAGGACCTACGAGCAGTACTTC.

The chain combines TRBV7-8 with TRBJ1-1; 7 bases map to TRBD1. With V trimmed by 0 bases and J by 7 bases, 11 bases remained unmatched. This CDR3 contains 16 residues. Germline CDR1 is SGHVS and CDR2 is FQNEAQ. CDR3 protein: CASSLAPLGQAHEAFF. As DNA, the CDR3 is TGTGCCAGCAGCTTAGCTCCCCTCGGACAGGCCCATGAAGCTTTCTTT.

This CDR3 reads CASSTGLSYEQYF. For the CDR3, the DNA is TGCGCCAGCTCCACAGGGTTATCCTACGAGCAGTACTTC. The J gene is TRBJ2-7, the V gene TRBV5-1; the D gene is possibly TRBD1 (6 bases). CDR1 is SGHRS and CDR2 is YFSETQ in the germline V gene. The CDR3 has 13 residues. V lost 7 bases, J lost 1 base, and 12 bases lay in between.